This T cell receptor (beta chain) was recovered during a study of cytomegalovirus exposure and HLA in healthy donors. The study, taken as a whole, reports: In a later analysis, several top co-occurrence clusters appeared linked to parvovirus B19, influenza, CMV and Epstein-Barr virus. It was confirmed in vitro that a few of the CMV-associated chains were specific for CMV antigens.

This clone was counted between two and nine times. What it binds is unknown. The PCR contained 60 Vbeta and 13 Jbeta primers. Generated by immunoSEQ multiplex PCR, the TCRdb table keeps only in-frame clones and is missing some. The sample consists of more than 110,000 clones, less than 10% of them appearing once. This TCR derives from a man aged 45-65 years in good health and CMV-seronegative. Sample: PBMCs.

The CDR3 coding sequence is TGCGCCAGCAGCTTGGATGGACAGGGGGGACTCGCGCAGTACTTC. Encoded protein: CASSLDGQGGLAQYF. V usage is TRBV5-1 and J usage is TRBJ2-7; 10 bases are shared with TRBD1. Germline assignment: CDR1 SGHRS and CDR2 YFSETQ. CDR3 length: 15 amino acids. V dropped 0 bases and J dropped 9; count of bases not matched to a gene: 9.